These 20 T cell receptor beta chains were sequenced from one sample in a study of blood T cell repertoires in COVID-19. Repertoires were generated with immunoSEQ multiplex PCR, while TCRdb's copy carries only in-frame clones and drops some. Seen here are about 200,000 clones, approximately 85% observed once, and the top ten hold around 4.9%. The sample taken for sequencing was peripheral blood. The receptors stem from an elderly woman with acute or convalescent COVID-19.

Ten or more counts support this clone. The chain couples TRBV27 to TRBJ2-3; D unresolved. Trimming took off 5 bases at V and 0 bases at J, with 12 bases between the two ends. This CDR3 comprises 15 residues. In germline, CDR1 is MNHEY, CDR2 SMNVEV (reference sequence). CDR3 DNA: TGTGCCAGCAGTCAAAGACACCCTAGCACAGATACGCAGTATTTT. Protein product: CASSQRHPSTDTQYF.

The gene calls are TRBV19 and TRBJ2-7; TRBD2 aligns across 9 bases. The CDR3 is made up of 15 amino acids. Germline V gives CDR1 LNHDA, CDR2 SQIVND (reference sequence). The V and J ends lost 8 bases and 4 bases, in that order; junction bases with no gene match: 12. The CDR3 sequence is CASSLAGGFWYEQYF. In nucleotides, the CDR3 is TGTGCCAGTTCACTAGCGGGCGGGTTCTGGTACGAGCAGTACTTC.

The chain couples TRBV24-1 to TRBJ1-1; TRBD1 matches at 7 bases. V shed 3 bases and J 7 bases; nucleotides not matched to a gene: 4. The CDR3 has 13 residues. Germline CDR1 and CDR2: KGHDR and SFDVKD. CDR3 sequence: CATSDLWDSEAFF. CDR3 nucleotide sequence: TGTGCCACCAGTGATCTGTGGGACAGTGAAGCTTTCTTT.

This clone turned up a few times. This chain links TRBV18 with TRBJ1-6; D is possibly TRBD1 (5 bases). Deletions cut 2 bases from V and 0 bases from J, with 8 bases between. CDR3 size: 16 residues. CDR1 and CDR2 (germline): KGHSH, LQKENI. The CDR3 DNA sequence: TGTGCCAGCTCACCAGGGGCGAGCTCCTATAATTCACCCCTCCACTTT. Amino acids: CASSPGASSYNSPLHF.

This rearrangement joins TRBV18 to TRBJ1-6; the match to TRBD1 covers 10 bases. The CDR3 is made up of 17 amino acids. CDR1 is KGHSH and CDR2 is LQKENI in the germline V gene. J gave up 9 bases and V 3 bases, and 11 bases lay outside the gene matches. The CDR3 reads CASSPTAGTGAGSPLHF. The DNA for the CDR3 is TGTGCCAGCTCACCTACCGCCGGGACAGGGGCGGGTTCACCCCTCCACTTT.

The V and J genes are TRBV11-3 and TRBJ2-2, with a tentative D call TRBD2 (6 bases). This CDR3 is built from 16 residues. Germline V CDR1 and CDR2: SGHNT, YENEEA. Trimming stripped 7 bases from V and 1 base from J, with 16 bases between. The CDR3 reads CASTPGGGENTGELFF. The CDR3 nucleotides are TGTGCCAGCACCCCCGGGGGAGGCGAGAACACCGGGGAGCTGTTTTTT.

The genes are TRBV19 and TRBJ2-7; 12 bases align to TRBD2. The length of the CDR3 is 14 residues. Germline assignment: CDR1 LNHDA and CDR2 SQIVND (reference sequence). V shed 5 bases, J shed 8 bases, and the junction held 7 bases outside the gene matches. The CDR3 sequence is CASSAGTSGHKQYF. The CDR3 nucleotides are TGTGCCAGTAGTGCCGGGACTAGCGGGCACAAGCAGTACTTC.

A single count supports this clone. The chain has TRBV5-1 and TRBJ2-5; maybe TRBD1 (6 bases). With 7 bases removed from V and 5 bases from J, the gap between germline ends came to 18 bases. Germline lookup yields CDR1 SGHRS and CDR2 YFSETQ. The CDR3 runs to 14 residues. The CDR3 here is CASQTAWGLETQYF. The CDR3 DNA is TGCGCCAGCCAAACGGCGTGGGGGCTGGAGACCCAGTACTTC.

The chain carries TRBV10-1 and TRBJ2-7, with 8 nucleotides matching TRBD1. The CDR3 runs to 15 residues. The V gene end was trimmed by 6 bases and the J gene end by 3 bases; junction bases not matched to a gene: 10. Germline V CDR1 and CDR2: WNHNN, SYGVQD (reference sequence). In nucleotides, the CDR3 is TGCGCCAGCAGGACCCGGACAGGGAGGAGCTACGAGCAGTACTTC. Its translation: CASRTRTGRSYEQYF.

J is TRBJ2-5 and V is TRBV15; possibly TRBD2 for D (6 bases). Trimming left V 0 bases short and J 1 base short, with 9 bases between. The CDR3 has 15 amino acids. Germline loops: CDR1 LNHNV, CDR2 YYDKDF (reference sequence). DNA for the CDR3: TGTGCCACCAGCAGAGACCGGGACTTCCAAGAGACCCAGTACTTC. Translated, it gives CATSRDRDFQETQYF.

This chain joins TRBV29-1 and TRBJ1-1; TRBD1 matches at 8 bases. The V gene end was trimmed by 7 bases and the J gene end by 1 base; junction bases not matched to a gene: 5. Germline CDR1 SQVTM, CDR2 ANQGSEA. This CDR3 spans 13 amino acids. The CDR3 DNA reads TGCAGCGCCGGACAGGGACCGAACACTGAAGCTTTCTTT. Encoded protein: CSAGQGPNTEAFF.

The rearrangement joins TRBV6-5 to TRBJ2-7; maybe TRBD2 (6 bases). CDR1 is MNHEY and CDR2 is SVGAGI in the germline V gene. The CDR3 is made up of 14 amino acids. Trimming removed 7 bases from V and 4 bases from J, with 17 bases in between. The CDR3 sequence: CASIGRGRSYEQYF. The CDR3 coding sequence is TGTGCCAGCATTGGGCGTGGGAGGTCTTACGAGCAGTACTTC.

The J gene is TRBJ1-2, the V gene TRBV5-8; D gene uncertain. V gave up 0 bases and J gave up 7 bases, with 7 bases separating them. Germline CDR1 reads SGHTS; CDR2 reads YDEGEE. The CDR3 totals 12 residues. This CDR3 is CASSLVISGYTF. The CDR3 bases are TGTGCCAGCAGCTTGGTGATTAGTGGCTACACCTTC.

The CDR3 region has the DNA TGTGCCAGCAGCTTACTAGCGGGAGGGTCCTACGAGCAGTACTTC. Protein: CASSLLAGGSYEQYF. This sequence joins TRBV5-6 and TRBJ2-7; 13 nucleotides agree with TRBD2. The germline V gene has CDR1 SGHDT and CDR2 YYEEEE. The CDR3 covers 15 residues. The ends lost 2 bases at V and 1 base at J; junction bases unmatched: 0.

This rearrangement joins TRBV29-1 to TRBJ2-1; 10 nucleotides agree with TRBD1. Trimming took 6 bases from V and 9 from J; bases not matched to a gene: 8. Germline values: CDR1 SQVTM, CDR2 ANQGSEA. This CDR3 region has 13 residues. CDR3 sequence: CSVGDRGSGEQFF. CDR3 coding DNA: TGCAGCGTGGGGGACAGGGGTTCAGGTGAGCAGTTCTTC.

CDR3 in amino acids: CASSPGGSYNEQFF. CDR3 coding DNA: TGTGCCAGCAGCCCGGGGGGCTCCTACAATGAGCAGTTCTTC. The chain links TRBV7-2 to TRBJ2-1; 7 bases fit TRBD2. V was clipped by 5 bases and J by 0 bases; unmatched bases: 1. Germline CDR1 and CDR2: SGHTA and FQGNSA. This CDR3 has 14 residues.

This clone was seen only a few times. This rearrangement joins TRBV5-8 to TRBJ2-5; 10 positions match TRBD1. The V gene's germline CDR1 is SGHTS and CDR2 YDEGEE. The V segment lost 2 bases and the J segment 5 bases; nucleotides outside the gene matches: 12. The CDR3 covers 17 residues. The CDR3 nucleotides read TGTGCCAGCAGCTTACTACTCGGGACAGGGGTGCAGGAGACCCAGTACTTC. Translated, it gives CASSLLLGTGVQETQYF.

The chain links TRBV5-1 to TRBJ2-2, with 13 positions matching TRBD2. J gave up 0 bases and V 7 bases, and 3 bases lay outside the gene matches. Per the germline V gene, CDR1 is SGHRS and CDR2 is YFSETQ. The CDR3 covers 16 residues. The DNA of the CDR3 is TGCGCCAGCCGGGGGACTAGCGGGACGAACACCGGGGAGCTGTTTTTT. It specifies CASRGTSGTNTGELFF.

The CDR3 loop reads CASSQDIGQYYEQYF. As DNA, the CDR3 is TGCGCCAGCAGCCAAGATATCGGACAGTACTACGAGCAGTACTTC. The genes are TRBV4-3 and TRBJ2-7; D is possibly TRBD1 (6 bases). The ends were cut back, 0 bases at V and 3 bases at J, with 12 bases in the middle. The CDR3 covers 15 residues. Germline lookup yields CDR1 LGHNA and CDR2 YSLEER.

This clone was observed a few times. This sequence joins TRBV10-3 and TRBJ1-4; 10 positions agree with TRBD1. J was trimmed by 0 bases and V by 6 bases; bases with no gene match: 13. Germline values: CDR1 ENHRY, CDR2 SYGVKD. This CDR3 region has 19 residues. Here the CDR3 reads CAIRTGTGDVGATNEKLFF. The CDR3 nucleotides read TGTGCCATCAGGACCGGGACAGGGGATGTAGGAGCAACTAATGAAAAACTGTTTTTT.